These T cell receptor beta chains were read from a single sample in a study of cytomegalovirus exposure and HLA in healthy donors. Profiling relied on immunoSEQ multiplex PCR, and the TCRdb table lists in-frame clones only, not all of them. Here the sample spans some 150,000 clones, roughly 90% being singletons. Input material: PBMCs. All receptors come from a man aged 18 to 29 in good health and CMV-seropositive. Both conserved end residues are part of each CDR3. The D gene is left open where the match is weak. Not all rows give a size; the values are once, few, many and, for expanded clones, a class.

d_call,clone_size,v_call,j_call,cdr3_nt,cdr3_aa
TRBD2,NA,TRBV4-1,TRBJ2-3,TGCGCCAGCAGCCAAGACCCCTCGCGGGGGGTCACAGATACGCAGTATTTT,CASSQDPSRGVTDTQYF
NA,NA,TRBV6-1,TRBJ2-1,TGTGCCAGCAGTGAGACGACCGGGGGTGAGCAGTTCTTC,CASSETTGGEQFF
NA,NA,TRBV30,TRBJ1-1,TGTGCCTGGAGTGCCCTCGGGGGGAGAACTGAAGCTTTCTTT,CAWSALGGRTEAFF
NA,NA,TRBV19,TRBJ1-2,TGTGCCGTAGGAGGGAGTTCGGCGCCCGGCTATGGCTACACCTTC,CAVGGSSAPGYGYTF
NA,NA,TRBV10-2,TRBJ2-7,TGCGCCAGCAGTGAGGTACTCCTTCCCTACGAGCAGTACTTC,CASSEVLLPYEQYF
NA,few,TRBV27,TRBJ2-5,TGTGCCAGCAGTTTAAACAGGGATCAAGAGACCCAGTACTTC,CASSLNRDQETQYF
NA,once,TRBV6-5,TRBJ2-3,TGTGCCAGCAGTTATGTTAGTAGCGTCACAGATACGCAGTATTTT,CASSYVSSVTDTQYF
TRBD1,once,TRBV27,TRBJ1-2,TGTGCCAGCAGTTTGGGGACAGGGGTGCTTCAGAATGGCTACACCTTC,CASSLGTGVLQNGYTF
NA,NA,TRBV10-3,TRBJ2-3,TGTGCCATCATGCCTAGTCCCCTCACAGATACGCAGTATTTT,CAIMPSPLTDTQYF
NA,NA,TRBV5-6,TRBJ1-5,TGTGCCAGCAGCTTAAGATCCTATAGCAATCAGCCCCAGCATTTT,CASSLRSYSNQPQHF
TRBD1,NA,TRBV5-1,TRBJ2-1,TGCGCCAGCTTCAAAAACCCGGGACAGGCATACAATGAGCAGTTCTTC,CASFKNPGQAYNEQFF
NA,few,TRBV19,TRBJ2-5,TGTGCCAGTAGTATTGACAGTCAAGAGACCCAGTACTTC,CASSIDSQETQYF
NA,NA,TRBV4-1,TRBJ1-4,TGCGCCAGCAGCCGTCCCCGGCGGGCAACTAATGAAAACCTGTTTTTT,CASSRPRRATNENLFF
TRBD2,NA,TRBV6-6,TRBJ2-1,TGTGCCAGCCGTTTAGGCGGGGGGGTCTATGAGCAGTTCTTC,CASRLGGGVYEQFF